Sequencing of this T cell receptor (beta chain) was carried out in a study of blood T cell repertoires in COVID-19. TCRdb's copy holds only in-frame clones and misses some; the assay was immunoSEQ multiplex PCR. The sample yields some 350,000 clones, 87% seen once. The receptor was isolated from a woman between 50 and 59 years old with COVID-19, enrolled during active disease. Sequencing was carried out using peripheral blood.

CDR3 bases: TGTGCCAGCAGCGGACAGATCTATGGCTACACCTTC. As protein: CASSGQIYGYTF. The chain links TRBV6-5 to TRBJ1-2, with a weak D call TRBD1 (6 bases). CDR1 and CDR2 (germline): MNHEY, SVGAGI. Trimming shortened V by 6 bases and J by 4 bases, and 9 bases separated the two germline ends. The CDR3 consists of 12 residues.